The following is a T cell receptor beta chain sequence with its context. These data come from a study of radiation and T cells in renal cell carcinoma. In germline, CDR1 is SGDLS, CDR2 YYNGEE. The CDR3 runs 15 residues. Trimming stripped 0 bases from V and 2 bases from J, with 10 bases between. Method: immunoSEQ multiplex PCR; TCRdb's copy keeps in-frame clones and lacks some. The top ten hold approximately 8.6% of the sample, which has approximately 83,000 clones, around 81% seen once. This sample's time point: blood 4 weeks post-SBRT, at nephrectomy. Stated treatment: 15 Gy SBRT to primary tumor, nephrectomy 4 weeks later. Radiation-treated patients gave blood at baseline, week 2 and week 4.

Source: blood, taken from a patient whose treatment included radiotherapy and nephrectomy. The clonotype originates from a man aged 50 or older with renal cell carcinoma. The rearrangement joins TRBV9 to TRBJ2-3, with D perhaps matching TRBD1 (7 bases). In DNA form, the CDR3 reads TGTGCCAGCAGCGTAGCAGGGGGACTCACAGATACGCAGTATTTT. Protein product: CASSVAGGLTDTQYF.